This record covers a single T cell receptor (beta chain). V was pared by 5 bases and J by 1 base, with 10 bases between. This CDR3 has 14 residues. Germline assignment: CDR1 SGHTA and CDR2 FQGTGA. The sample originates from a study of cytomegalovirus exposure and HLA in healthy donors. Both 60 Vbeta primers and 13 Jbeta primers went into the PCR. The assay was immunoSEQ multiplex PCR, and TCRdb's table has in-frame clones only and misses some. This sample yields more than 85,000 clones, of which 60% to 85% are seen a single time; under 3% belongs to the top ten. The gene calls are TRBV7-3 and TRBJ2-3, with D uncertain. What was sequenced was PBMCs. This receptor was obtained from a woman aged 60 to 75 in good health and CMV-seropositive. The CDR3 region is CASSPQKGTDTQYF. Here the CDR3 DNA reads TGTGCCAGCAGCCCGCAGAAAGGCACAGATACGCAGTATTTT.